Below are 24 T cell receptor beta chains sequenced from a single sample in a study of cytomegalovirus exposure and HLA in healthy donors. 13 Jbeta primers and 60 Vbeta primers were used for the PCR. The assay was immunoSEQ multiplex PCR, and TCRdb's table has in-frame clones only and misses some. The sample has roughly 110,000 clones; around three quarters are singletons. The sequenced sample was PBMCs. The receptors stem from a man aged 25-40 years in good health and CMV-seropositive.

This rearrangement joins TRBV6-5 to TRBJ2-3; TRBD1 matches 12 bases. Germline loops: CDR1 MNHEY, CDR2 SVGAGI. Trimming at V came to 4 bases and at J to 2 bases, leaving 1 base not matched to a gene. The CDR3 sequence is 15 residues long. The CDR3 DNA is TGTGCCAGCAGTTTGGGACAGGGGGCCACAGATACGCAGTATTTT. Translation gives CASSLGQGATDTQYF.

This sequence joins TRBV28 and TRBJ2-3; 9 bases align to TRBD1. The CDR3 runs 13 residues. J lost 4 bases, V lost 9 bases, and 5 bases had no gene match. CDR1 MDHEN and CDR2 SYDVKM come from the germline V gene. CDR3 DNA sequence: TGTGCCAGTGACAGGGGGATCGCAGATACGCAGTATTTT. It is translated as CASDRGIADTQYF.

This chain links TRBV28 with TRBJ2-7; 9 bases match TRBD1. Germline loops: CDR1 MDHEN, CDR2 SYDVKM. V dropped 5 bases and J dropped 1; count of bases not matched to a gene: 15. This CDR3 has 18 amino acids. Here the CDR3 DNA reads TGTGCCAGCAGTGGCCAAAGGACAGGGGCCCGGTTGTCCTACGAGCAGTACTTC. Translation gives CASSGQRTGARLSYEQYF.

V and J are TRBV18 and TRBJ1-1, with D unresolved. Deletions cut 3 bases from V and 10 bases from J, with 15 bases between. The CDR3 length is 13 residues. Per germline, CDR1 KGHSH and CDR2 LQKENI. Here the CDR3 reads CASSPGDGLRAFF. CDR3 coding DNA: TGTGCCAGCTCACCTGGAGACGGACTGAGAGCTTTCTTT.

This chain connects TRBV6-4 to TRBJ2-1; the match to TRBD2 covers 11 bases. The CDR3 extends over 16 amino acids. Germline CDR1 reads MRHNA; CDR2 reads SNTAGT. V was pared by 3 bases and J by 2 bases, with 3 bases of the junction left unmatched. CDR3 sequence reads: CASSERLAGTYNEQFF. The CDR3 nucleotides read TGTGCCAGCAGTGAGCGACTAGCGGGGACCTACAATGAGCAGTTCTTC.

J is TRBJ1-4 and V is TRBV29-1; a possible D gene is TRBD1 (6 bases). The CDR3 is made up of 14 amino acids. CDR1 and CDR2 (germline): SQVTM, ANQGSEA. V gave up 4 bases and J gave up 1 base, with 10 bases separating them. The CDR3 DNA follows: TGCAGCGTTGCCCAACAGGGAACTAATGAAAAACTGTTTTTT. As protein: CSVAQQGTNEKLFF.

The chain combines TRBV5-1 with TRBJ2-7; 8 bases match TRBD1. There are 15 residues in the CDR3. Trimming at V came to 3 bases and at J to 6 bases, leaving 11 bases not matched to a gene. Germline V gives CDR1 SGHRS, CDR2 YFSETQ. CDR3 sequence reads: CASSWVADRDSEQYF. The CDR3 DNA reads TGCGCCAGCAGCTGGGTGGCGGACAGGGATAGCGAGCAGTACTTC. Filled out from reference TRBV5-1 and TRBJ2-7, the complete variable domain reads KAGVTQTPRYLIKTRGQQVTLSCSPISGHRSVSWYQQTPGQGLQFLFEYFSETQRNKGNFPGRFSGRQFSNSRSEMNVSTLELGDSALYLCASSWVADRDSEQYFGPGTRLTVT.

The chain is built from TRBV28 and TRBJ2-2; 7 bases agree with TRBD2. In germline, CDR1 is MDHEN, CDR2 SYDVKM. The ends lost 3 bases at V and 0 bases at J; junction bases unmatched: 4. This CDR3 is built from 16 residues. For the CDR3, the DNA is TGTGCCAGCAGTTTGGGGCTAGCGGCGAACACCGGGGAGCTGTTTTTT. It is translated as CASSLGLAANTGELFF.

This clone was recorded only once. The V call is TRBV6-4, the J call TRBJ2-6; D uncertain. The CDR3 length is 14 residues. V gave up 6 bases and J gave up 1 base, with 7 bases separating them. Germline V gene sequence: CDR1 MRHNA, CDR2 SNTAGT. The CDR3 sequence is CASSWSSGANVLTF. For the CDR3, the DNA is TGTGCCAGCAGCTGGAGTTCTGGGGCCAACGTCCTGACTTTC.

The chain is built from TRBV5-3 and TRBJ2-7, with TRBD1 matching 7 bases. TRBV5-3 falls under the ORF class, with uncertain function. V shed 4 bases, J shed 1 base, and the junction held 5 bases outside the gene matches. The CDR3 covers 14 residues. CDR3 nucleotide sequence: TGTGCCAGAAGCGAGGGGGACAGATCCTACGAGCAGTACTTC. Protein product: CARSEGDRSYEQYF.

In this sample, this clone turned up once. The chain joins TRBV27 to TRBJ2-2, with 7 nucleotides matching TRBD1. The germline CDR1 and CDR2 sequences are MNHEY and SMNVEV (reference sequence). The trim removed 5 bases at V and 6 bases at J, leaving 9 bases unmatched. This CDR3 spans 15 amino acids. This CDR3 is CASSLDRALAGELFF. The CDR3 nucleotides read TGTGCCAGCAGTCTCGACAGGGCCCTCGCCGGGGAGCTGTTTTTT.

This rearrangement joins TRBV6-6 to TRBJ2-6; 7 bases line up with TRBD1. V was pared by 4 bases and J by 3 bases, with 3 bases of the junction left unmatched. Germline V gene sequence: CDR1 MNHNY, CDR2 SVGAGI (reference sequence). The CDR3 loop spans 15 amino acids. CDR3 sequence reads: CASSLRGLGANVLTF. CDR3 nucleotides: TGTGCCAGCAGTTTAAGGGGGCTTGGGGCCAACGTCCTGACTTTC.

The chain's CDR3 is CASSPRARTPPNTEAFF. The CDR3 nucleotides read TGTGCCAGCAGTCCACGGGCCCGGACACCTCCGAACACTGAAGCTTTCTTT. This sequence joins TRBV7-9 and TRBJ1-1; a weak D match, TRBD1 (5 bases). The germline CDR1 and CDR2 sequences are SEHNR and FQNEAQ (reference sequence). This CDR3 contains 17 residues. The V end lost 6 bases, the J end lost 1 base, and 21 bases lay between the germline ends.

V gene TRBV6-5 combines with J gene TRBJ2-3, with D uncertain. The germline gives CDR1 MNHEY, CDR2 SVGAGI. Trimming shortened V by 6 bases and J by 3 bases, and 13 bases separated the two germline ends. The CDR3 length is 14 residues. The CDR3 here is CASRKFLGTDTQYF. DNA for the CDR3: TGTGCCAGCAGGAAATTTCTAGGTACAGATACGCAGTATTTT.

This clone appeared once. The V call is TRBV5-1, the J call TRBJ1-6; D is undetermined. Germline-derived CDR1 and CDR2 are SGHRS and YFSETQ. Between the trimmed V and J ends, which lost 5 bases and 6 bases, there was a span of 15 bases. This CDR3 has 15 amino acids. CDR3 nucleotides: TGCGCCAGCAGTTCCGTCGTGGGGAGTAATTCACCCCTCCACTTT. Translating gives CASSSVVGSNSPLHF.

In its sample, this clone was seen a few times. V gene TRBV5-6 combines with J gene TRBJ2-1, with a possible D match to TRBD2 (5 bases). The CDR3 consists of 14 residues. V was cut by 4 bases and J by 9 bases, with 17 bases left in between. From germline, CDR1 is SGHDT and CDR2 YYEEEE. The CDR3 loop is CASSPPGFRGEQFF. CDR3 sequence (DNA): TGTGCCAGCAGCCCTCCAGGATTTCGGGGTGAGCAGTTCTTC.

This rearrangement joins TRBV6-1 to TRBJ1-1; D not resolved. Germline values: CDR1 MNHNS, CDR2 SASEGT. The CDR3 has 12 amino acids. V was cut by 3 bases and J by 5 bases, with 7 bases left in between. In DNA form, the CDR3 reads TGTGCCAGCAGTGATCGAGTTACTGAAGCTTTCTTT. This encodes CASSDRVTEAFF.

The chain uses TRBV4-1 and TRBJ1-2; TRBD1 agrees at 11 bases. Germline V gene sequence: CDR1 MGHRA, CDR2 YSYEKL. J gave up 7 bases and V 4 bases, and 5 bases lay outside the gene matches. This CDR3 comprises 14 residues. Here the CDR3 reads CASSLRTGGGGYTF. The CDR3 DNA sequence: TGCGCCAGCAGCCTGAGGACAGGGGGCGGTGGCTACACCTTC.

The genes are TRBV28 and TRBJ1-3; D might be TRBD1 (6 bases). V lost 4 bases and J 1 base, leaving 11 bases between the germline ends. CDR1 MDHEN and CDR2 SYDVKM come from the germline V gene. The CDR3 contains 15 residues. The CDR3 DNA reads TGTGCCAGCAGTTCACAGGGTGATTCTGGAAACACCATATATTTT. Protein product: CASSSQGDSGNTIYF.

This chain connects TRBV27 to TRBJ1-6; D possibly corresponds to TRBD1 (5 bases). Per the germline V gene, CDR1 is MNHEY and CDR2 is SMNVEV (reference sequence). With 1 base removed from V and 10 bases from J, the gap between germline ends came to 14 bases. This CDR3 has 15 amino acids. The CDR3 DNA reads TGTGCCAGCAGTTTATATGTCAGGGTTCCATCACCCCTCCACTTT. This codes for CASSLYVRVPSPLHF.

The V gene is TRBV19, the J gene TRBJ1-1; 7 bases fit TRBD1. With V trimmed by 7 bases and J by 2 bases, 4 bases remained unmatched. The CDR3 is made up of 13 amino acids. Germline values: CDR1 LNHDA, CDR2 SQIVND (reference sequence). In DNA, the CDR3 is TGTGCCAGTAAGGGACAGCGAAACACTGAAGCTTTCTTT. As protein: CASKGQRNTEAFF.

Here the CDR3 reads CASSLGPGGNPGEQYF. DNA of the CDR3: TGTGCCAGCAGCTTAGGTCCAGGGGGCAACCCGGGGGAGCAGTACTTC. This chain uses TRBV7-9 with TRBJ2-7, with 8 bases identical to TRBD1. V was clipped by 1 base and J by 7 bases; unmatched bases: 12. The CDR3 sequence is 16 residues long. Germline V gene data show CDR1 as SEHNR and CDR2 as FQNEAQ (reference sequence).

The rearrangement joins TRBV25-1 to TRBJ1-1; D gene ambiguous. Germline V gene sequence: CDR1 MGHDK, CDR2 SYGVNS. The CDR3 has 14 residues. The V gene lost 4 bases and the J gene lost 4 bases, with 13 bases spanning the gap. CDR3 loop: CASSGRVRGTEAFF. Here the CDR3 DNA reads TGTGCCAGCAGTGGGAGGGTACGCGGCACTGAAGCTTTCTTT.

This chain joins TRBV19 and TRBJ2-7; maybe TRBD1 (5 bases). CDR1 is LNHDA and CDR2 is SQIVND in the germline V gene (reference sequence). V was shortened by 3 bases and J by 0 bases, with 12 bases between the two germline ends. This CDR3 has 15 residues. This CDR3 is CASSMGQHSSYEQYF. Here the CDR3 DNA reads TGTGCCAGTAGTATGGGGCAGCATAGCTCCTACGAGCAGTACTTC.